The 8 T cell receptor beta chains in this list originate from one sample, sequenced in a study of spatial heterogeneity in lung cancer. Stated time point: sample taken at primary tumor resection. Study-level points and caveats: The study found that expanded intratumoral alpha and beta TCR counts tracked tumor mutation counts.

Using its own MiXCR run on the 5' RACE reads, TCRdb lists one record per CDR3 protein. The data hold approximately 13,000 distinct CDR3 sequences, with 4.5% to 5.5% observed a single time. Their recognized antigens are unknown. The source was lung tumor tissue, collected at surgery. All receptors derive from a male donor with early-stage non-small cell lung cancer.

This clonotype was recorded many times. The chain links TRBV27 to TRBJ2-5, with D tentatively TRBD1 or TRBD2 (5 bases each). Trimming removed 3 bases at V and 2 bases at J, with 13 bases between. This CDR3 is 15 amino acids long. The germline V gene has CDR1 MNHEY and CDR2 SMNVEV (reference sequence). CDR3 in DNA: TGTGCCAGCAGTTTGGGATTTGGGGGACAAGAGACCCAGTACTTC. The encoded protein is CASSLGFGGQETQYF.

The chain uses TRBV6-1 and TRBJ1-1; D possibly corresponds to TRBD1 (5 bases). The V and J ends lost 6 bases and 6 bases respectively, with 14 bases between them. This CDR3 has 13 residues. CDR1 is MNHNS and CDR2 is SASEGT in the germline V gene. The CDR3: CASSSRGRAEAFF. The CDR3, as DNA: TGTGCCAGCAGCTCGCGGGGGAGGGCTGAAGCTTTCTTT.

This clonotype was counted many times. This chain connects TRBV19 to TRBJ2-5, with D perhaps TRBD1 (5 bases). The germline V and J ends were trimmed by 9 bases and 2 bases, with 13 bases remaining between them. Germline V gives CDR1 LNHDA, CDR2 SQIVND (reference sequence). The CDR3 extends over 13 amino acids. CDR3 sequence: CASSRQTQETQYF. CDR3 bases: TGTGCCAGCAGCCGACAGACTCAAGAGACCCAGTACTTC.

This clonotype was observed a handful of times. As DNA, the CDR3 is TGCAGTGCTAGTGTTAGCAATCAGCCCCAGCATTTT. Protein sequence: CSASVSNQPQHF. The V gene is TRBV20-1, the J gene TRBJ1-5; D ambiguous. The length of the CDR3 is 12 residues. Trimming left V 3 bases short and J 0 bases short, with 3 bases between. Per germline, CDR1 DFQATT and CDR2 SNEGSKA (reference sequence).

This clonotype was seen repeatedly, ten times or more. The chain carries TRBV7-2 and TRBJ2-3; 7 bases match TRBD1. Germline values: CDR1 SGHTA, CDR2 FQGNSA. V lost 6 bases to trimming and J lost 0 bases; unmatched junction nucleotides: 6. The CDR3 is 15 residues long. CDR3 sequence: CASRPGQTSTDTQYF. CDR3 coding DNA: TGTGCCAGCAGACCGGGACAGACAAGCACAGATACGCAGTATTTT. Together with reference TRBV7-2 and TRBJ2-3, the CDR3 gives the full variable domain: GAGVSQSPSNKVTEKGKDVELRCDPISGHTALYWYRQSLGQGLEFLIYFQGNSAPDKSGLPSDRFSAERTGGSVSTLTIQRTQQEDSAVYLCASRPGQTSTDTQYFGPGTRLTVL.

This clonotype has ten or more counts. The chain employs TRBV5-1 and TRBJ1-1; D unresolved. CDR1 SGHRS and CDR2 YFSETQ come from the germline V gene. With 2 bases removed from V and 4 bases from J, the gap between germline ends came to 12 bases. The CDR3 is made up of 14 amino acids. This chain's CDR3 is CASSFRAGVTEAFF. The DNA for the CDR3 is TGCGCCAGCAGCTTCCGTGCGGGAGTCACTGAAGCTTTCTTT.

This clonotype was picked up many times. The J gene is TRBJ1-4, the V gene TRBV6-2 or TRBV6-3; the D is unclear. The V end was cut by 0 bases, the J end by 8 bases, with 13 bases between. Germline lookup yields CDR1 MNHEY and CDR2 SVGEGT. This CDR3 has 15 amino acids. The CDR3 sequence: CASSYSKGAGEKLFF. The CDR3 bases are TGTGCCAGCAGTTACTCGAAAGGTGCCGGCGAAAAACTGTTTTTT.

This clonotype was counted at least ten times. The V and J genes are TRBV11-3 and TRBJ2-3; perhaps D is TRBD1 or TRBD2 (5 bases each). Between the trimmed V and J ends, which lost 6 bases and 4 bases, there was a span of 11 bases. This CDR3 is built from 13 residues. Germline CDR1 and CDR2: SGHNT and YENEEA. CDR3 protein: CASSTQGADTQYF. In DNA form, the CDR3 reads TGTGCCAGCAGTACGCAGGGAGCAGATACGCAGTATTTT.